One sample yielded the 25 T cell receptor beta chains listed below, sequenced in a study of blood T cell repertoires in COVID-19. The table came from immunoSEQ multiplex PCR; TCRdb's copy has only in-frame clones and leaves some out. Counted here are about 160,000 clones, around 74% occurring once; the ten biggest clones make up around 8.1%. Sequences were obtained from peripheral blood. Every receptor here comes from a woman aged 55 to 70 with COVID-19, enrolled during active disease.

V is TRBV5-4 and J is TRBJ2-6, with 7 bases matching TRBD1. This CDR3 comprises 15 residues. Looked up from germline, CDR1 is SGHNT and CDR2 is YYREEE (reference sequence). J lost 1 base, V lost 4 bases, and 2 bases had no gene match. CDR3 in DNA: TGTGCCAGCAGCCCACAGGGGTCTGGGGCCAACGTCCTGACTTTC. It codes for CASSPQGSGANVLTF.

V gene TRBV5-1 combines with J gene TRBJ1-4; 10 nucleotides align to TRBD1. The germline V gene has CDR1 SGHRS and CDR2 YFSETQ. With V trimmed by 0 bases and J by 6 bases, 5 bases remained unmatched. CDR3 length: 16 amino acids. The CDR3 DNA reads TGCGCCAGCAGCTTGGGGGACAGGGGAGGAGATGAAAAACTGTTTTTT. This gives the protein CASSLGDRGGDEKLFF.

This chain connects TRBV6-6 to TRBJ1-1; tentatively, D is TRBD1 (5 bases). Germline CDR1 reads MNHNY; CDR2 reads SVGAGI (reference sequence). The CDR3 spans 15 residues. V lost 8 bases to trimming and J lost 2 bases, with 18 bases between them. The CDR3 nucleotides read TGTGCCAGCTGTTCCCCCAGGGTATCAAACACTGAAGCTTTCTTT. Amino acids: CASCSPRVSNTEAFF.

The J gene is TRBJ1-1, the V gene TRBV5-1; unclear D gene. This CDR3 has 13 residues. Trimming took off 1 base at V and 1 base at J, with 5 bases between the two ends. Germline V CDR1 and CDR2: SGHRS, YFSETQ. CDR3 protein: CASSLTANTEAFF. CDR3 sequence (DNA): TGCGCCAGCAGCTTGACAGCGAACACTGAAGCTTTCTTT.

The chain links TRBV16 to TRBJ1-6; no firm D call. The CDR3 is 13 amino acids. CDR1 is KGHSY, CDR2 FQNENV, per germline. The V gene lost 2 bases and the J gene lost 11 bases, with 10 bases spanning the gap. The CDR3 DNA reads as TGTGCCAGCAGCCAAGCCGCGAAAGCACCCCTCCACTTT. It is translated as CASSQAAKAPLHF.

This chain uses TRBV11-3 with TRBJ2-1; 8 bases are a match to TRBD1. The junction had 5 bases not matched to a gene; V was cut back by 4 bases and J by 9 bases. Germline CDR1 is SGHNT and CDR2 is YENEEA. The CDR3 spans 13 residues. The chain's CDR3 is CASSSFRGREQFF. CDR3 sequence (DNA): TGTGCCAGCAGCTCATTCAGGGGGCGTGAGCAGTTCTTC.

CDR3 region: CAISVLQGVANYGYTF. The CDR3 DNA reads as TGTGCCATCAGCGTTCTACAGGGGGTAGCTAACTATGGCTACACCTTC. V and J are TRBV10-3 and TRBJ1-2; 8 nucleotides match TRBD1. Germline CDR1 reads ENHRY; CDR2 reads SYGVKD. With V trimmed by 6 bases and J by 0 bases, 9 bases remained unmatched. The CDR3 runs 16 residues.

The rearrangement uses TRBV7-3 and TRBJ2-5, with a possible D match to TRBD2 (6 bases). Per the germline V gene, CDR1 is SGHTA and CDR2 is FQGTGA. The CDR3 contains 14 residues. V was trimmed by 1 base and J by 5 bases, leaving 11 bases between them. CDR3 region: CASSLNGRGETQYF. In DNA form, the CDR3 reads TGTGCCAGCAGCTTAAACGGGAGAGGGGAGACCCAGTACTTC.

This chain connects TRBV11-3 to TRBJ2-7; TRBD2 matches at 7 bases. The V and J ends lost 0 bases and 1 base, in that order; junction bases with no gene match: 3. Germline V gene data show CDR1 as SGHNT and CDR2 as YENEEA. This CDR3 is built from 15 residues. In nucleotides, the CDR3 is TGTGCCAGCAGCTTAGAGGGGGGGGAATCCTACGAGCAGTACTTC. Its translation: CASSLEGGESYEQYF.

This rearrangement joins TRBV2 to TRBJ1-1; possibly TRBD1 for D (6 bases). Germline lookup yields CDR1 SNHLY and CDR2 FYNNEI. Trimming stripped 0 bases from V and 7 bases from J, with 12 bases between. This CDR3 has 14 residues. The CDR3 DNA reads TGTGCCAGCAGTGAAGCAACAGGGTATAATGAAGCTTTCTTT. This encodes CASSEATGYNEAFF.

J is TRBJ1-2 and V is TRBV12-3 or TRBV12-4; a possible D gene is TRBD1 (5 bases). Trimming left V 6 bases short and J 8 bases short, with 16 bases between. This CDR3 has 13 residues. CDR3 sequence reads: CASRPQGGVGYTF. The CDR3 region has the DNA TGTGCCAGCAGACCCCAGGGTGGGGTAGGCTACACCTTC.

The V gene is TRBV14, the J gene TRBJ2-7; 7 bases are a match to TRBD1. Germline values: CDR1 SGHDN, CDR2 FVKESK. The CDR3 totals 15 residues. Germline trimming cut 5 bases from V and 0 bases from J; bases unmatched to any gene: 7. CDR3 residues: CASSAQTGSSYEQYV. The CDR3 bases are TGTGCCAGCAGCGCACAGACAGGGAGCTCCTACGAGCAGTACGTC.

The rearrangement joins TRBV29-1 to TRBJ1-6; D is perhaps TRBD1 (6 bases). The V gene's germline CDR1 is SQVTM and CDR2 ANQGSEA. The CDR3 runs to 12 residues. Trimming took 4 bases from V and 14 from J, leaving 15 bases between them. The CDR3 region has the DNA TGCAGCGTTGCCGAGGTTCAGGGGTCCCTCCACTTT. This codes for CSVAEVQGSLHF.

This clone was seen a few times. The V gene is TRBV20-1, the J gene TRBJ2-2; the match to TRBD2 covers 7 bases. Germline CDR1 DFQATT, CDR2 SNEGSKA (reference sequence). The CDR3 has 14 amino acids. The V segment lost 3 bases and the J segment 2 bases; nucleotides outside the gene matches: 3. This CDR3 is CSASRDYNTGELFF. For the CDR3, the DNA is TGCAGTGCTAGTCGGGACTATAACACCGGGGAGCTGTTTTTT.

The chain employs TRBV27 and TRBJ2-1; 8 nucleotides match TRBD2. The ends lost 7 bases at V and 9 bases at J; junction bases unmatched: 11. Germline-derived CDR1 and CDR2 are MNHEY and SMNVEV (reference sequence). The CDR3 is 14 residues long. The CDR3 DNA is TGTGCCAGCACCAGACTAGCGCCGCAGGGTGAGCAGTTCTTC. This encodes CASTRLAPQGEQFF.

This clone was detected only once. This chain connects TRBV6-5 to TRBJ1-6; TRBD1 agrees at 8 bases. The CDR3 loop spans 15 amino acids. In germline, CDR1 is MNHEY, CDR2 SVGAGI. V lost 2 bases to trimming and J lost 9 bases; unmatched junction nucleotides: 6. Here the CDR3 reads CASSYATTGVSPLHF. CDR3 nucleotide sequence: TGTGCCAGCAGTTACGCGACGACAGGGGTTTCACCCCTCCACTTT.

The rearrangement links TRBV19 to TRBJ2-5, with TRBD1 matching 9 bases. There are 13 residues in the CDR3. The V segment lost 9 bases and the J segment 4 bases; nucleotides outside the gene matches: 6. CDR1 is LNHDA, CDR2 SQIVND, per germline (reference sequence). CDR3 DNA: TGTGCCAGCCGTGGGACAGGGAGAGAGACCCAGTACTTC. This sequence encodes CASRGTGRETQYF.

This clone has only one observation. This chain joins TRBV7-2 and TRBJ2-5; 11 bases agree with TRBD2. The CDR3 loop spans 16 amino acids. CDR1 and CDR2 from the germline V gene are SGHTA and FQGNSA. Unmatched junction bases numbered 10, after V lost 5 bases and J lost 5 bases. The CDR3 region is CASSTTLAGGGETQYF. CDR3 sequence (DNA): TGTGCCAGCAGCACCACATTAGCGGGAGGGGGGGAGACCCAGTACTTC.

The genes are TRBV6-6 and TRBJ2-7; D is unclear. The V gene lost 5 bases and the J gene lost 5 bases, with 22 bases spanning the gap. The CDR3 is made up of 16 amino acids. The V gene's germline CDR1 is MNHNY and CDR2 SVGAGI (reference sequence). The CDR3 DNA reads TGTGCCAGCAGTCAGAACTCAGTCAGGCTCTTCGACGAGCAGTACTTC. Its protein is CASSQNSVRLFDEQYF.

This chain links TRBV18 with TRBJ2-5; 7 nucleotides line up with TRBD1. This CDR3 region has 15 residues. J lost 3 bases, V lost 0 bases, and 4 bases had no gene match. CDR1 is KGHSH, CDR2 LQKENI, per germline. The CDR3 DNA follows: TGTGCCAGCTCACCACCGTCGACAGGGAAAGAGACCCAGTACTTC. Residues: CASSPPSTGKETQYF.

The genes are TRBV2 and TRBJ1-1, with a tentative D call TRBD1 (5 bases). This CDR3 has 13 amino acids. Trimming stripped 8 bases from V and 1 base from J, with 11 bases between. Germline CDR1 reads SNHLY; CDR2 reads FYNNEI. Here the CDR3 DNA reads TGTGCCAGCGGGGGGACTGGGAACACTGAAGCTTTCTTT. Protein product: CASGGTGNTEAFF.

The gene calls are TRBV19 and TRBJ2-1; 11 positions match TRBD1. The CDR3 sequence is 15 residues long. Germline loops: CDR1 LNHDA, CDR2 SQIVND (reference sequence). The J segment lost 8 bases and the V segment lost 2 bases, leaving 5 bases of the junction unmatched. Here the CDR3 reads CASSIPGTGGYEQFF. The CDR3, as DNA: TGTGCCAGTAGTATACCCGGGACAGGGGGTTATGAGCAGTTCTTC.

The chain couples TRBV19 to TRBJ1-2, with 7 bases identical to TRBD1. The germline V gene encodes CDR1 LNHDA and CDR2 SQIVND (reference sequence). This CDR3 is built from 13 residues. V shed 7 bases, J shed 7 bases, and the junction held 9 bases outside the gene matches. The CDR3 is CASMEVQGGGYTF. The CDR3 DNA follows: TGTGCCAGTATGGAAGTCCAGGGGGGTGGCTACACCTTC.

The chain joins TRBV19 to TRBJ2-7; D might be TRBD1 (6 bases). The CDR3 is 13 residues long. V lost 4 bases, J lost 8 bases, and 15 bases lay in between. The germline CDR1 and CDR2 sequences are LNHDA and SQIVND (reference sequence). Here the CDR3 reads CASSRAPGHQQYF. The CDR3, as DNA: TGTGCCAGTAGTAGAGCTCCGGGACACCAGCAGTACTTC.

CDR3 residues: CASSLFLRSTDTQYF. The CDR3 DNA sequence: TGTGCCAGCAGCTTGTTTCTACGAAGCACAGATACGCAGTATTTT. The chain joins TRBV5-6 to TRBJ2-3; unclear D gene. The CDR3 is made up of 15 amino acids. Germline-derived CDR1 and CDR2 are SGHDT and YYEEEE. With 1 base removed from V and 0 bases from J, the gap between germline ends came to 9 bases.